The 18 T cell receptor beta chains below all came from one sample that was sequenced in a study of T cell changes during pregnancy in multiple sclerosis. Libraries were prepared by immunoSEQ multiplex PCR; TCRdb keeps only in-frame clonotypes and omits some of them. This sample has some 60,000 clones, with around nine tenths found just once. Sequencing used peripheral blood, obtained before pregnancy. The receptors derive from a female donor with multiple sclerosis, enrolled in a pregnancy study.

The chain carries TRBV5-5 and TRBJ2-7, with TRBD2 as a possible D gene (5 bases). The CDR3 consists of 12 residues. Trimming cost V 2 bases and J 2 bases, with 5 bases left between them. CDR1 is SGHKS, CDR2 YYEKEE, per germline (reference sequence). CDR3 coding DNA: TGTGCCAGCAGCTTCGGGACCTACGAGCAGTACTTC. This codes for CASSFGTYEQYF.

The chain combines TRBV20-1 with TRBJ2-7; D remains unclear. The V end lost 5 bases, the J end lost 0 bases, and 5 bases lay between the germline ends. The germline V gene has CDR1 DFQATT and CDR2 SNEGSKA (reference sequence). The CDR3 consists of 11 residues. CDR3 nucleotide sequence: TGCAGTGCTGCAGGCTCCTACGAGCAGTACTTC. It is translated as CSAAGSYEQYF.

CDR3 protein: CASSVRGMGSTDTQYF. The CDR3 DNA reads as TGTGCCAGCAGTGTTAGGGGCATGGGCAGCACAGATACGCAGTATTTT. This chain joins TRBV6-1 and TRBJ2-3; tentatively, D is TRBD1 (5 bases). The CDR3 sequence is 16 residues long. V was clipped by 4 bases and J by 0 bases, with 14 bases between them. The germline V gene encodes CDR1 MNHNS and CDR2 SASEGT.

This sequence joins TRBV6-1 and TRBJ1-2; D might be TRBD1 (5 bases). Per germline, CDR1 MNHNS and CDR2 SASEGT. Trimming shortened V by 0 bases and J by 6 bases, and 14 bases separated the two germline ends. The CDR3 runs 15 residues. In nucleotides, the CDR3 is TGTGCCAGCAGTGAAGCTGGGGCAGTTAGGGATGGCTACACCTTC. It specifies CASSEAGAVRDGYTF.

The J gene is TRBJ1-2, the V gene TRBV7-2; 9 bases line up with TRBD1. Trimming removed 4 bases from V and 1 base from J; junction bases left unmatched: 4. Germline CDR1 SGHTA, CDR2 FQGNSA. The CDR3 covers 15 residues. The CDR3: CASSSRTGVNYGYTF. Written as DNA, the CDR3 is TGTGCCAGCAGCTCACGGACAGGGGTTAACTATGGCTACACCTTC.

This sequence joins TRBV4-1 and TRBJ2-1; D is uncertain. CDR1 and CDR2 (germline): MGHRA, YSYEKL. V gave up 1 base and J gave up 8 bases, with 3 bases separating them. The CDR3 is made up of 11 amino acids. The DNA for the CDR3 is TGCGCCAGCAGCCAAGCAGATGAGCAGTTCTTC. Its protein product is CASSQADEQFF.

The chain combines TRBV19 with TRBJ1-5; TRBD1 aligns across 10 bases. V lost 4 bases to trimming and J lost 3 bases; unmatched junction nucleotides: 3. CDR3 size: 15 residues. Germline assignment: CDR1 LNHDA and CDR2 SQIVND (reference sequence). This CDR3 reads CASSRQGADNQPQHF. The CDR3 DNA sequence: TGTGCCAGTAGTAGACAGGGGGCCGACAATCAGCCCCAGCATTTT.

The chain joins TRBV19 to TRBJ1-3, with D perhaps matching TRBD1 (5 bases). This CDR3 is built from 14 residues. V dropped 3 bases and J dropped 7 bases, with 13 bases sitting between them. The germline V gene has CDR1 LNHDA and CDR2 SQIVND (reference sequence). In DNA form, the CDR3 reads TGTGCCAGTAGTATCGGCCTTGGGGGGAACACCATATATTTT. It yields the protein CASSIGLGGNTIYF.

In its sample, this clone was seen once. CDR3 sequence: CASSLVGTGGTYGYTF. The CDR3 bases are TGTGCCAGCAGCTTGGTTGGGACAGGGGGCACCTATGGCTACACCTTC. J is TRBJ1-2 and V is TRBV5-6, with TRBD1 matching over 12 bases. This CDR3 region has 16 residues. The J segment lost 4 bases and the V segment lost 0 bases, leaving 4 bases of the junction unmatched. CDR1 SGHDT and CDR2 YYEEEE come from the germline V gene.

The rearrangement joins TRBV6-5 to TRBJ1-2; a possible D gene is TRBD1 (6 bases). CDR3 size: 13 residues. Trimming left V 10 bases short and J 7 bases short, with 19 bases between. Germline loops: CDR1 MNHEY, CDR2 SVGAGI. CDR3 bases: TGTGCCATCGGGGGAGGGGGGCATGGTGGCTACACCTTC. Translation gives CAIGGGGHGGYTF.

This chain connects TRBV4-3 to TRBJ1-3; D uncertain. Germline lookup yields CDR1 LGHNA and CDR2 YSLEER. The CDR3 spans 15 residues. Trimming cost V 0 bases and J 0 bases, with 6 bases left between them. The chain's CDR3 is CASSQELASGNTIYF. CDR3 DNA sequence: TGCGCCAGCAGCCAAGAATTAGCCTCTGGAAACACCATATATTTT.

CDR3 amino acids: CASSYGLAGYEQYF. Written as DNA, the CDR3 is TGTGCCAGCAGTTATGGACTAGCGGGGTACGAGCAGTACTTC. This chain uses TRBV6-5 with TRBJ2-7; 12 bases fit TRBD2. The J segment lost 4 bases and the V segment lost 3 bases, leaving 1 base of the junction unmatched. The CDR3 totals 14 residues. Germline V CDR1 and CDR2: MNHEY, SVGAGI.

CDR3 protein: CASSLARPGQGLYGYTF. The CDR3 region has the DNA TGTGCCAGCAGCTTAGCTCGCCCCGGACAGGGCCTCTATGGCTACACCTTC. The chain recombines TRBV7-2 with TRBJ1-2, with 8 nucleotides matching TRBD1. Losses at the gene ends were 0 bases for V and 4 bases for J; bases not matched to a gene: 10. Germline lookup yields CDR1 SGHTA and CDR2 FQGNSA. This CDR3 has 17 residues.

CDR3 DNA sequence: TGCGCCAGCAGCTTGGGAGAGAACACCGGGGAGCTGTTTTTT. Translation gives CASSLGENTGELFF. The chain is built from TRBV5-1 and TRBJ2-2; D remains unclear. V shed 0 bases and J shed 1 base, with 4 bases lying between them. The CDR3 runs 14 residues. Germline V gene data show CDR1 as SGHRS and CDR2 as YFSETQ. The complete variable domain, with remaining parts taken from reference TRBV5-1 and TRBJ2-2, reads KAGVTQTPRYLIKTRGQQVTLSCSPISGHRSVSWYQQTPGQGLQFLFEYFSETQRNKGNFPGRFSGRQFSNSRSEMNVSTLELGDSALYLCASSLGENTGELFFGEGSRLTVL.

This clone is a singleton in its sample. The V gene is TRBV13, the J gene TRBJ1-3, with D possibly TRBD1 on 5 matching bases. Germline V gene data show CDR1 as PRHDT and CDR2 as FYEKMQ (reference sequence). The CDR3 has 14 residues. Trimming cost V 5 bases and J 3 bases, with 11 bases left between them. Here the CDR3 reads CASSLRVIGNTIYF. The CDR3 DNA sequence: TGTGCCAGCAGCCTCAGGGTAATTGGAAACACCATATATTTT.

This chain links TRBV7-8 with TRBJ1-1; no clear D gene. Germline V gene lookup returns CDR1 SGHVS and CDR2 FQNEAQ. Trimming removed 1 base at V and 5 bases at J, with 8 bases between. The CDR3 sequence is 13 residues long. The CDR3 reads CASSLVEATEAFF. The CDR3 region has the DNA TGTGCCAGCAGCTTAGTGGAGGCTACTGAAGCTTTCTTT.

This chain uses TRBV27 with TRBJ1-2; D gene ambiguous. Germline V lookup: CDR1 MNHEY, CDR2 SMNVEV (reference sequence). The CDR3 totals 17 residues. Deletions cut 6 bases from V and 0 bases from J, with 20 bases between. The CDR3 protein is CASRPLRGGQANYGYTF. In DNA, the CDR3 is TGTGCCAGCAGGCCTTTACGAGGAGGTCAAGCTAACTATGGCTACACCTTC.

The chain's CDR3 is CASSLNRDRGLAFF. The CDR3, as DNA: TGTGCCAGCAGCTTAAACCGGGACAGGGGGCTAGCTTTCTTT. The V and J genes are TRBV7-3 and TRBJ1-1, with 12 bases lining up with TRBD1. The CDR3 spans 14 residues. From germline, CDR1 is SGHTA and CDR2 FQGTGA. V shed 1 base and J 10 bases; nucleotides not matched to a gene: 4. Together with reference TRBV7-3 and TRBJ1-1, the CDR3 gives the full variable domain: GAGVSQTPSNKVTEKGKYVELRCDPISGHTALYWYRQSLGQGPEFLIYFQGTGAADDSGLPNDRFFAVRPEGSVSTLKIQRTERGDSAVYLCASSLNRDRGLAFFGQGTRLTVV.